These 26 T cell receptor beta chains were sequenced from one sample in a study of CD8 T cells in ankylosing spondylitis. MiXCR, applied by TCRdb to the 5' RACE reads, yields one record per CDR3 protein. The sample shows about 200,000 distinct CDR3 sequences, 20% to 30% of them seen only once. Sequenced: blood, either unsorted or a sorted T cell fraction (not recorded which). The receptors here all came from a male donor with ankylosing spondylitis or in good health (not recorded which).

V and J are TRBV20-1 and TRBJ2-7; D remains unclear. The CDR3 covers 14 residues. V was cut by 3 bases and J by 0 bases, with 12 bases left in between. Germline V CDR1 and CDR2: DFQATT, SNEGSKA (reference sequence). The CDR3 nucleotides read TGCAGTGCTAGTAGGGCCGGTAGCTCCTACGAGCAGTACTTC. This sequence encodes CSASRAGSSYEQYF.

This clonotype was counted many times. This sequence joins TRBV20-1 and TRBJ2-3; 9 bases line up with TRBD2. Germline loops: CDR1 DFQATT, CDR2 SNEGSKA (reference sequence). J was trimmed by 2 bases and V by 8 bases; bases with no gene match: 11. This CDR3 spans 15 amino acids. CDR3: CSNTGTSLTTDTQYF. DNA of the CDR3: TGCAGTAACACCGGGACTAGCCTTACCACAGATACGCAGTATTTT.

This chain uses TRBV5-1 with TRBJ2-7; TRBD1 matches 8 bases. V dropped 1 base and J dropped 1; count of bases not matched to a gene: 1. The CDR3 is 14 residues long. Germline-derived CDR1 and CDR2 are SGHRS and YFSETQ. The CDR3 protein is CASSLRTGSYEQYF. In DNA form, the CDR3 reads TGCGCCAGCAGCTTGAGGACAGGGTCCTACGAGCAGTACTTC.

The V and J genes are TRBV19 and TRBJ2-1, with 10 bases fitting TRBD2. Per germline, CDR1 LNHDA and CDR2 SQIVND (reference sequence). V trimming: 2 bases; J trimming: 7 bases; junction bases outside the gene matches: 11. This CDR3 contains 17 residues. CDR3 nucleotide sequence: TGTGCCAGTAGTATATCTCTACTAGCGGGACCGCAGAATGAGCAGTTCTTC. This codes for CASSISLLAGPQNEQFF.

This clonotype was counted ten times or more. This rearrangement joins TRBV4-3 to TRBJ2-1, with TRBD2 identical over 11 bases. In germline, CDR1 is LGHNA, CDR2 YSLEER. Losses at the gene ends were 1 base for V and 8 bases for J; bases not matched to a gene: 4. The CDR3 sequence is 15 residues long. CDR3 in amino acids: CASSQGSGRADEQFF. Here the CDR3 DNA reads TGCGCCAGCAGCCAAGGTAGCGGGAGGGCCGATGAGCAGTTCTTC.

The V gene is TRBV6-1, the J gene TRBJ1-5, with D possibly TRBD1 on 5 matching bases. Germline-derived CDR1 and CDR2 are MNHNS and SASEGT. Trimming cost V 5 bases and J 0 bases, with 14 bases left between them. This CDR3 has 16 amino acids. The CDR3 sequence: CASSQFAQGSNQPQHF. In nucleotides, the CDR3 is TGTGCCAGCAGTCAATTCGCGCAGGGTAGCAATCAGCCCCAGCATTTT.

This clonotype was seen ten or more times. The J gene is TRBJ2-4, the V gene TRBV25-1; the match to TRBD2 covers 11 bases. V trimming: 4 bases; J trimming: 9 bases; junction bases outside the gene matches: 11. This CDR3 is 16 amino acids long. CDR1 is MGHDK, CDR2 SYGVNS, per germline. The CDR3 region has the DNA TGTGCCAGCAGTGCGTCGACTAGCGGGACAGGGAGCATTCAGTACTTC. Amino acids: CASSASTSGTGSIQYF.

This chain links TRBV9 with TRBJ2-5, with unresolved D. V gave up 0 bases and J gave up 0 bases, with 9 bases separating them. Looked up from germline, CDR1 is SGDLS and CDR2 is YYNGEE. The CDR3 is 15 residues long. The CDR3 region has the DNA TGTGCCAGCAGCGTAGGGCTTCAGGACCAAGAGACCCAGTACTTC. Its protein product is CASSVGLQDQETQYF.

This clonotype was found many times. This chain joins TRBV9 and TRBJ2-7; maybe TRBD2 (5 bases). The CDR3 is 14 residues long. The V end lost 4 bases, the J end lost 2 bases, and 13 bases lay between the germline ends. Germline V gene sequence: CDR1 SGDLS, CDR2 YYNGEE. This chain's CDR3 is CASSPSGRPYEQYF. In DNA form, the CDR3 reads TGTGCCAGCAGCCCGAGCGGACGTCCCTACGAGCAGTACTTC. Based on the CDR3 plus reference TRBV9 and TRBJ2-7, the full variable domain is DSGVTQTPKHLITATGQRVTLRCSPRSGDLSVYWYQQSLDQGLQFLIQYYNGEERAKGNILERFSAQQFPDLHSELNLSSLELGDSALYFCASSPSGRPYEQYFGPGTRLTVT.

The CDR3, as DNA: TGTGCCAGCTCTCGCCCGGGACTCACAGAGACCCAGTACTTC. Translating gives CASSRPGLTETQYF. The chain carries TRBV27 and TRBJ2-5, with a possible D match to TRBD2 (6 bases). The CDR3 runs 14 residues. From germline, CDR1 is MNHEY and CDR2 SMNVEV (reference sequence). Trimming took 8 bases from V and 4 from J, leaving 17 bases between them.

This clonotype occurred many times. J is TRBJ2-1 and V is TRBV29-1; D not certain. This CDR3 spans 8 amino acids. V was pared by 3 bases and J by 9 bases, with 0 bases between. Germline assignment: CDR1 SQVTM and CDR2 ANQGSEA. The CDR3 nucleotides are TGCAGCGTTGATGAGCAGTTCTTC. Translated, it gives CSVDEQFF.

This chain joins TRBV12-3 or TRBV12-4 and TRBJ1-2; maybe TRBD1 (5 bases). The CDR3 extends over 13 amino acids. Trimming took 1 base from V and 7 from J, leaving 10 bases between them. The chain's CDR3 is CASSLGGVSGYTF. The CDR3 coding sequence is TGTGCCAGCAGTTTAGGAGGGGTCAGTGGCTACACCTTC.

This clonotype has only a few counts. The genes are TRBV9 and TRBJ2-3; TRBD2 agrees at 9 bases. Germline-derived CDR1 and CDR2 are SGDLS and YYNGEE. With 3 bases clipped from V and 0 bases from J, the junction kept 14 bases outside the gene matches. The CDR3 is made up of 19 amino acids. In nucleotides, the CDR3 is TGTGCCAGCAGCGGTGGCCATCGACTAGCGGCAATCAGCACAGATACGCAGTATTTT. As protein: CASSGGHRLAAISTDTQYF.

In this sample, this clonotype turned up many times. The chain links TRBV20-1 to TRBJ2-1; 7 nucleotides line up with TRBD2. V gave up 1 base and J gave up 5 bases; unmatched junction bases: 8. The germline V gene has CDR1 DFQATT and CDR2 SNEGSKA (reference sequence). The CDR3 spans 15 residues. The CDR3 DNA sequence: TGCAGTGCTAGAGCCCCAGCGGGGACTAACAATGAGCAGTTCTTC. Translated: CSARAPAGTNNEQFF.

The J gene is TRBJ2-1, the V gene TRBV6-1; 10 bases match TRBD2. The ends lost 7 bases at V and 0 bases at J; junction bases unmatched: 3. The CDR3 totals 15 residues. Germline V CDR1 and CDR2: MNHNS, SASEGT. The CDR3 reads CASKIAGGSYNEQFF. Written as DNA, the CDR3 is TGTGCCAGCAAAATAGCGGGAGGCTCCTACAATGAGCAGTTCTTC.

This clonotype was counted ten times or more. The V call is TRBV6-4, the J call TRBJ1-5; no definite D call. Trimming took 11 bases from V and 3 from J, leaving 11 bases between them. This CDR3 has 12 amino acids. The germline CDR1 and CDR2 sequences are MRHNA and SNTAGT. The DNA of the CDR3 is TGTGCCGGATTATATTTCAATCAGCCCCAGCATTTT. This codes for CAGLYFNQPQHF.

The table lists this clonotype with many counts. J is TRBJ1-5 and V is TRBV20-1; TRBD1 matches 9 bases. CDR1 DFQATT and CDR2 SNEGSKA come from the germline V gene (reference sequence). Unmatched junction bases numbered 8, after V lost 4 bases and J lost 1 base. The CDR3 contains 16 residues. The CDR3 protein is CSAIPTGTGSNQPQHF. The CDR3 DNA follows: TGCAGTGCTATCCCCACCGGGACAGGGAGCAATCAGCCCCAGCATTTT.

This clonotype was counted at least ten times. The CDR3: CASSLLYGYTF. In DNA, the CDR3 is TGTGCCAGCAGCTTGCTCTATGGCTACACCTTC. The chain carries TRBV12-3 or TRBV12-4 and TRBJ1-2; D unclear. The CDR3 length is 11 residues. V dropped 6 bases and J dropped 4 bases, with 6 bases sitting between them.

This clonotype was observed a few times. The genes are TRBV20-1 and TRBJ2-1; 9 bases map to TRBD2. Unmatched junction bases numbered 4, after V lost 0 bases and J lost 4 bases. The CDR3 is made up of 15 amino acids. Germline V gene data show CDR1 as DFQATT and CDR2 as SNEGSKA (reference sequence). The CDR3 coding sequence is TGCAGTGCTAGAGAGAGTAGCGGGAGTTACAATGAGCAGTTCTTC. This codes for CSARESSGSYNEQFF.

The chain uses TRBV2 and TRBJ2-6; no firm D call. The CDR3 sequence is 13 residues long. Trimming left V 5 bases short and J 3 bases short, with 5 bases between. Per the germline V gene, CDR1 is SNHLY and CDR2 is FYNNEI. Written as DNA, the CDR3 is TGTGCCAGCAGTTCAGGTGGGGCCAACGTCCTGACTTTC. Translation: CASSSGGANVLTF.

The rearrangement joins TRBV19 to TRBJ2-1; tentatively, D is TRBD1 (6 bases). Germline CDR1 reads LNHDA; CDR2 reads SQIVND (reference sequence). Trimming pared 3 bases from V and 6 bases from J, leaving 12 bases between. CDR3 size: 14 residues. The CDR3 bases are TGTGCCAGTAGTATGGGGGCCAGAGCCAATGAGCAGTTCTTC. Encoded protein: CASSMGARANEQFF.

This clonotype was recorded a few times. The chain combines TRBV20-1 with TRBJ2-3, with 7 bases matching TRBD2. The V segment lost 2 bases and the J segment 1 base; nucleotides outside the gene matches: 12. The CDR3 covers 17 residues. Germline V CDR1 and CDR2: DFQATT, SNEGSKA (reference sequence). CDR3 sequence: CSARRRSAGAGTDTQYF. The CDR3 DNA reads TGCAGTGCTAGAAGGCGATCGGCGGGAGCGGGCACAGATACGCAGTATTTT.

This clonotype was seen at least ten times. The chain has TRBV20-1 and TRBJ2-7, with D perhaps matching TRBD1 or TRBD2 (5 bases each). Germline CDR1 is DFQATT and CDR2 is SNEGSKA (reference sequence). This CDR3 is built from 12 residues. V lost 3 bases to trimming and J lost 5 bases, with 11 bases between them. CDR3 sequence: CSASGTGDEQYF. CDR3 bases: TGCAGTGCTAGCGGGACCGGGGACGAGCAGTACTTC.

This clonotype has only a few counts. This CDR3 is CASSWTLAGSSYEQYF. CDR3 nucleotides: TGCGCCAGCAGCTGGACCCTAGCGGGAAGTTCCTACGAGCAGTACTTC. V and J are TRBV5-1 and TRBJ2-7; 9 nucleotides align to TRBD2. With 3 bases clipped from V and 1 base from J, the junction kept 8 bases outside the gene matches. The CDR3 is 16 residues long. Germline assignment: CDR1 SGHRS and CDR2 YFSETQ. The full variable domain, completed using reference TRBV5-1 and TRBJ2-7, is KAGVTQTPRYLIKTRGQQVTLSCSPISGHRSVSWYQQTPGQGLQFLFEYFSETQRNKGNFPGRFSGRQFSNSRSEMNVSTLELGDSALYLCASSWTLAGSSYEQYFGPGTRLTVT.

This clonotype has ten or more counts. The chain has TRBV5-1 and TRBJ2-7; a weak D match, TRBD2 (6 bases). The V end lost 4 bases, the J end lost 2 bases, and 16 bases lay between the germline ends. The germline V gene has CDR1 SGHRS and CDR2 YFSETQ. CDR3 length: 15 residues. The CDR3 spells CASSDPGSLPYEQYF. In DNA form, the CDR3 reads TGCGCCAGCAGCGACCCCGGGAGCCTCCCCTACGAGCAGTACTTC.

The chain couples TRBV20-1 to TRBJ2-3, with TRBD1 matching 7 bases. V lost 4 bases and J lost 1; bases outside the gene matches: 5. The CDR3 loop spans 14 amino acids. The germline V gene has CDR1 DFQATT and CDR2 SNEGSKA (reference sequence). CDR3: CSANSDRGTDTQYF. The CDR3 DNA is TGCAGTGCTAATTCCGACAGGGGCACAGATACGCAGTATTTT.